The table lists the clone carrying this T cell receptor beta chain with a few counts. Additional DNA sequences in this sample encode the identical CDR3. This sample was included in a study of cytomegalovirus exposure and HLA in healthy donors. The CDR3 has 13 residues. Germline CDR1 KGHSH, CDR2 LQKENI. Trimming took off 4 bases at V and 0 bases at J, with 7 bases between the two ends. PCR employed 60 Vbeta and 13 Jbeta primers. Measured with immunoSEQ multiplex PCR; TCRdb has only the in-frame clones, and not every one. The profile shows about 180,000 clones, 60% to 85% of them singletons. The material sequenced was PBMCs. This clonotype was obtained from a male donor in good health and CMV-seronegative. V usage is TRBV18 and J usage is TRBJ2-7; the D is unclear. In nucleotides, the CDR3 is TGTGCCAGCTCACTTACGAGCTCCTACGAGCAGTACTTC. It translates to CASSLTSSYEQYF. The full variable domain, rest sourced from reference TRBV18 and TRBJ2-7, is NAGVMQNPRHLVRRRGQEARLRCSPMKGHSHVYWYRQLPEEGLKFMVYLQKENIIDESGMPKERFSAEFPKEGPSILRIQQVVRGDSAAYFCASSLTSSYEQYFGPGTRLTVT.